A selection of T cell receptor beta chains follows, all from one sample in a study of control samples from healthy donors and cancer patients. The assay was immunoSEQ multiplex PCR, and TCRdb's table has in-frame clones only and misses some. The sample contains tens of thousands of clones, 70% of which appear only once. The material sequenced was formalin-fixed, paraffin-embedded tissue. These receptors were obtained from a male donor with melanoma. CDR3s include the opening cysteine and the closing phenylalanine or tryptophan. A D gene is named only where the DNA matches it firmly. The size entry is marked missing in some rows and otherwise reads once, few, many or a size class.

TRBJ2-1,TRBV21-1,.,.,TGTGCCAGCAGCAGAGCTAGCGGACCCTACAATGAGCAGTTCTTC,CASSRASGPYNEQFF
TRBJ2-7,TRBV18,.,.,TGTGCCAGCTCACCATCCGCGGGGATGGAGTCCTACGAGCAGTATTTC,CASSPSAGMESYEQYF
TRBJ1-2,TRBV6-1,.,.,TGTGCCAGCAGTGAAGCGGACATCGTGGGCTATGGCTACACCTTC,CASSEADIVGYGYTF
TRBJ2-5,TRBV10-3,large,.,TGTGCCATCAGTGATGGATACCAAGAGACCCAGTACTTC,CAISDGYQETQYF
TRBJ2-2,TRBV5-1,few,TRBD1,TGCGCCAGCAGCTTAGGACAGGGATGGGGGACCGGGGAGCTGTTTTTT,CASSLGQGWGTGELFF
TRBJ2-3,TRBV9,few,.,TGTGCCAGCAGCTCGGTGGGAAGTCATACGCAGTATTTT,CASSSVGSHTQYF
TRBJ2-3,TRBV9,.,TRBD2,TGTGCCAGCAGCGACGGACTAGCGGGAGGTACGCAGTATTTT,CASSDGLAGGTQYF
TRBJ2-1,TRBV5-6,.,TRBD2,TGTGCCAGCAGCTCTGATATACTAGCGGGAGTGGGCGAGCAGTTCTTC,CASSSDILAGVGEQFF
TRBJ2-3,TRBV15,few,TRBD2,TGTGCCACCAGCAGAGGGATGACTAGCGGGAGAGACACAGATACGCAGTATTTT,CATSRGMTSGRDTDTQYF
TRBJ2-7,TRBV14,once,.,TGTGCCAGCAGCCGTTCCTACGAGCAGTACTTC,CASSRSYEQYF
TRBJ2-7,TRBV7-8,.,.,TGTGCCAGCAGCTTAATGAAGGGACGGGAGAGCTACGAGCAGTACTTC,CASSLMKGRESYEQYF
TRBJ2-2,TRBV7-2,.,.,TGTGCCAGCAGCTTAGCGCGGAGGGCCGGGGAGCTGTTTTTT,CASSLARRAGELFF
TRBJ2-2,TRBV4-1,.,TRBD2,TGCGCCAGCAGCCAAGACCCACTCGGGAGGCGGAACACCGGGGAGCTGTTTTTT,CASSQDPLGRRNTGELFF
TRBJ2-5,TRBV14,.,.,TGTGCCAGCAGCCGAAGGTGGGGGGCTTATGAGACCCAGTACTTC,CASSRRWGAYETQYF
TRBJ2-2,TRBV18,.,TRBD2,TGTGCCAGCTCACCAGGGACTAGCGGGAGGGACCTGAAGCTGTTTTTT,CASSPGTSGRDLKLFF
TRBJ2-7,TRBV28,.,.,TGTGCCAGCCGGGCAGCGCAGGGCGGCGTTAGCTCCTACGAGCAGTACTTC,CASRAAQGGVSSYEQYF
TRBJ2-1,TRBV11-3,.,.,TGTGCCAGCAGCTTAGACCCTAGTAGGGGCGATGAGCAGTTCTTC,CASSLDPSRGDEQFF
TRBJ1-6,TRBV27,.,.,TGTGCCAGCAGTTTACAGGGACTCTCCACTAATTCACCCCTCCACTTT,CASSLQGLSTNSPLHF
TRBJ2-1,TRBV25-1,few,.,TGTGCCAGCAGTGCGGGGAATGAGCAGTTCTTC,CASSAGNEQFF
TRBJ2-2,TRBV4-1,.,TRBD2,TGCGCCAGCAGCCAAGATGCGGGAGAGGGGACCGGGGAGCTGTTTTTT,CASSQDAGEGTGELFF
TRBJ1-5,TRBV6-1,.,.,TGTGCCAGCAGTGAATCGAGGGCGGGTCAGCCCCAGCATTTT,CASSESRAGQPQHF
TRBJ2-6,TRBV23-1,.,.,TGCGCCAGCCGCTCTGGGGCCAACGTCCTGACTTTC,CASRSGANVLTF
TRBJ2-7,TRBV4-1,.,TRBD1,TGCGCCAGCAGCCAAGATTGGGACAGGAGGGCGCGGAGCACCTACGAGCAGTACTTC,CASSQDWDRRARSTYEQYF
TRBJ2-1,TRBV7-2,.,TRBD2,TGTGCCAGCAGCTTAGTGGCGACTAGCGTCTACAATGAGCAGTTCTTC,CASSLVATSVYNEQFF
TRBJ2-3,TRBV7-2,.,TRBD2,TGTGCCAGCAGCATAAGCGGGAGGGGCACAGATACGCAGTATTTT,CASSISGRGTDTQYF
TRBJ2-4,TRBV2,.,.,TGTGCCAGCAGTGGAGCCGGGACGGAAAACATTCAGTACTTC,CASSGAGTENIQYF
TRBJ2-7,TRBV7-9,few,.,TGTGCCAGCAGCCCAGGGGCCGGGGGCCCGCAGTACTTC,CASSPGAGGPQYF
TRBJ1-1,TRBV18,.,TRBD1,TGTGCCAGCTCACCACTCGGGACAGGGGAAGCTTTCTTT,CASSPLGTGEAFF
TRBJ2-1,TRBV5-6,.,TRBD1,TGTGCCAGCAGCTCCCGGGACAGGGGGCCAAGTGAGCAGTTCTTC,CASSSRDRGPSEQFF
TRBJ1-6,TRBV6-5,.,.,TGTGCCAGCAGCCCCCCTACGGCCGGGAGGTCACCCCTCCACTTT,CASSPPTAGRSPLHF
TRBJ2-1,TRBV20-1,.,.,TGCAGTGGTAGGAGCGGCAATGAGCAGTTCTTC,CSGRSGNEQFF
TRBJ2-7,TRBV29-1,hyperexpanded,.,TGCAGCGTTGAAGGCTTTCCGAACAGGGTAGGCGACGAGCAGTACTTC,CSVEGFPNRVGDEQYF
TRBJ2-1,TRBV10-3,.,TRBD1,TGTGCCATCAGTGAGAGGGGACAGCCGCCAGAGGACAATGAGCAGTTCTTC,CAISERGQPPEDNEQFF
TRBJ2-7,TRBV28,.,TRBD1,TGTGCCACCCGGGACAGGGGACGGGGGTACGAGCAGTACTTC,CATRDRGRGYEQYF
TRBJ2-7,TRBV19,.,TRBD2,TGTGCCAGTACCCCGTCGGGACTACGTTCCTACGAGCAGTACTTC,CASTPSGLRSYEQYF
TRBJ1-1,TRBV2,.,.,TGTGCCAGTATTCCAAGGGAGACAGCTTTCTTT,CASIPRETAFF
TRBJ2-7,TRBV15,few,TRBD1,TGTGCCACCGCCGGGACAGATCAGGTATACGAGCAGTACTTC,CATAGTDQVYEQYF
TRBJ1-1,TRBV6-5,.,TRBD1,TGTGCCAGCAGTTACGATTACAGGGGGTCTGAAGCTTTCTTT,CASSYDYRGSEAFF
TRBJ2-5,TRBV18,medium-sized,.,TGTGCCAGCTCACCGCGTAGGGTAGGGTACGAGACCCAGTACTTC,CASSPRRVGYETQYF
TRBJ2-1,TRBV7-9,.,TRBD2,TGTGCCAGCAGCCCGAATCGTACTAGCGTTGCCTACAATGAGCAGTTCTTC,CASSPNRTSVAYNEQFF
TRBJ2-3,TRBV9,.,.,TGTGCCAGCAGCTCCCCCCGAGGGGAGCGGACAGATACGCAGTATTTT,CASSSPRGERTDTQYF
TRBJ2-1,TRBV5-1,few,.,TGCGCCAGCAGCTTAGCGGGTAGCTCCTACAATGAGCAGTTCTTC,CASSLAGSSYNEQFF
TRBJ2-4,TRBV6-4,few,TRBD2,TGTGCCAGCAGTGACTCGGGTAGCGGGAGGATAGCCAAAAACATTCAGTACTTC,CASSDSGSGRIAKNIQYF
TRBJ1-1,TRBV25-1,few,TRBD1,TGTGCCAGCAGTCCCCGGGCAGGGGGGGCTTTCTTT,CASSPRAGGAFF
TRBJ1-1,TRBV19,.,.,TGTGCCAGTAGTATGTCAACTCAGGGTGAAGCTTTCTTT,CASSMSTQGEAFF
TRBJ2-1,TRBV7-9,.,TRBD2,TGTGCCAGCGGACTAGCGCCCTCAAATGAGCAGTTCTTC,CASGLAPSNEQFF
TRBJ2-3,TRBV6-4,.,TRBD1,TGTGCCAGCAGTGCTGGACAGGGCACAGATACGCAGTATTTT,CASSAGQGTDTQYF
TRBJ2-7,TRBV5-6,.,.,TGTGCCAGCAGTCAGGAGGCTCTCGAGCAGTACTTC,CASSQEALEQYF
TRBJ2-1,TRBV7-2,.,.,TGTGCCAGCACCCTCGAACCAGGCGGGCTTGAGCAGTTCTTC,CASTLEPGGLEQFF
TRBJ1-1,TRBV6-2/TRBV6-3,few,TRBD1,TGTGCCAGCAGTTACCCCTCTCCGGGACAGGGTGCTGAAGCTTTCTTT,CASSYPSPGQGAEAFF
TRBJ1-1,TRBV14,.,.,TGTGCCAGCAGCCATACAGGTTTTGAAGCTTTCTTT,CASSHTGFEAFF
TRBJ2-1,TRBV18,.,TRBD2,TGTGCCAGCTCACCATCTAGCGGGGACAATGAGCAGTTCTTC,CASSPSSGDNEQFF
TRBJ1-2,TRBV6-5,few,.,TGTGCCAGCAGTTACGAGGGGGAAGGTACGGGCTACACCTTC,CASSYEGEGTGYTF
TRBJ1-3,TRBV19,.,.,TGTGCCAGCCAGGGCAGGGCCTCTGGAAACACCATATATTTT,CASQGRASGNTIYF
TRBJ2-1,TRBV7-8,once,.,TGTGCCAGCAGCTTAGAACTAGGCTCGAATGAGCAGTTCTTC,CASSLELGSNEQFF
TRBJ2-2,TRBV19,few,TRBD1,TGTGCCAGTAGTAGGACAGGGGCCACCGGGGAGCTGTTTTTT,CASSRTGATGELFF
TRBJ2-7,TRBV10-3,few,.,TGTGCCATCAGTCCCGACAGGCCCTACGAGCAGTACTTC,CAISPDRPYEQYF
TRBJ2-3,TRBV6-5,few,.,TGTGCCAGCAGTTACAGGGTCAGCGCAGATACGCAGTATTTT,CASSYRVSADTQYF
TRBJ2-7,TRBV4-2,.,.,TGTGCCAGTTCTTCCTTTCTCTCGGGCGAGCAGTACTTC,CASSSFLSGEQYF
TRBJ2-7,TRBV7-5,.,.,TGTGCCAGAAGCCTTACTAGCGGGGGGACCTACGAGCAGTACTTC,CARSLTSGGTYEQYF